This passage covers 5 T cell receptor beta chains from one sample sequenced in a study of T cell responses to AZD1222 COVID-19 vaccine. TCRdb keeps only in-frame clones here, not all; method: immunoSEQ multiplex PCR. In the table there are approximately 70,000 clones, about four fifths of which are singletons. Here the sequenced sample was peripheral blood, taken on day 0 of AZD1222 vaccination. These receptors originate from an adult in good health.

The J gene is TRBJ1-3, the V gene TRBV30; 9 bases line up with TRBD1. CDR1 and CDR2 from the germline V gene are GTSNPN and SVGIG (reference sequence). J gave up 0 bases and V 3 bases, and 3 bases lay outside the gene matches. The CDR3 length is 15 residues. The CDR3: CAWRGTGSSGNTIYF. CDR3 in DNA: TGTGCCTGGAGGGGGACAGGGAGCTCTGGAAACACCATATATTTT.

The chain uses TRBV29-1 and TRBJ2-5; tentatively, D is TRBD2 (5 bases). V lost 6 bases and J lost 5, with 13 bases in between. CDR1 is SQVTM and CDR2 is ANQGSEA in the germline V gene. CDR3 length: 12 amino acids. The CDR3 spells CSVLESGETQYF. The CDR3 nucleotides read TGCAGCGTCCTAGAGAGCGGCGAGACCCAGTACTTC.

A remark on this clone: At one of its ends the junction is not consistent with the germline gene, which may arise from a read error. The V call is TRBV7-7, the J call TRBJ2-1; the D gene is possibly TRBD1 (6 bases). Germline CDR1 reads SSHAT; CDR2 reads FNYEAQ (reference sequence). This CDR3 region has 12 residues. The CDR3 nucleotides read TGTGCTAGCAGCTTACAGGGTGGTGAGCAGTTCTTC. Translation gives CASSLQGGEQFF.

The chain is built from TRBV2 and TRBJ1-6; 7 positions match TRBD1. With V trimmed by 3 bases and J by 7 bases, 6 bases remained unmatched. CDR1 and CDR2 from the germline V gene are SNHLY and FYNNEI. This CDR3 is 15 amino acids long. CDR3 nucleotides: TGTGCCAGCAGTGACCAGGGGGTGGGGAATTCACCCCTCCACTTT. Translated, it gives CASSDQGVGNSPLHF.

This sequence joins TRBV18 and TRBJ1-5; D not certain. Germline CDR1 KGHSH, CDR2 LQKENI. V was pared by 4 bases and J by 4 bases, with 11 bases between. CDR3 length equals 14 residues. CDR3 in amino acids: CASSRALRNQPQHF. CDR3 DNA sequence: TGTGCCAGCTCACGGGCCCTGCGGAATCAGCCCCAGCATTTT.